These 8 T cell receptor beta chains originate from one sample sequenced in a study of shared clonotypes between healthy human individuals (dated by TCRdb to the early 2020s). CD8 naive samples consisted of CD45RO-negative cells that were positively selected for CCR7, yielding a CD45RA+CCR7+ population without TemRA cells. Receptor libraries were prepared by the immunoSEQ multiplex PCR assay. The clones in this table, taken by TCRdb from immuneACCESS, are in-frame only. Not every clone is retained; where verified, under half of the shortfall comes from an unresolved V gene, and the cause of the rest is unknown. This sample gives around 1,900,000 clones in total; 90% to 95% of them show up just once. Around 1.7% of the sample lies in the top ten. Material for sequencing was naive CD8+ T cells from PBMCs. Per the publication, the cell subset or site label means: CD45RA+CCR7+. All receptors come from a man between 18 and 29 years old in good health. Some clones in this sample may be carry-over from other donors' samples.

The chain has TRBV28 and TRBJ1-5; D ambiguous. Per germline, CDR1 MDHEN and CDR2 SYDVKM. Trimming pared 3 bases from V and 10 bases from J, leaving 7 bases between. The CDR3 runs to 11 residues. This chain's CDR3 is CASSLGFPQHF. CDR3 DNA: TGTGCCAGCAGTTTGGGTTTTCCCCAGCATTTT. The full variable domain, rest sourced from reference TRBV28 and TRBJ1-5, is DVKVTQSSRYLVKRTGEKVFLECVQDMDHENMFWYRQDPGLGLRLIYFSYDVKMKEKGDIPEGYSVSREKKERFSLILESASTNQTSMYLCASSLGFPQHFGDGTRLSIL.

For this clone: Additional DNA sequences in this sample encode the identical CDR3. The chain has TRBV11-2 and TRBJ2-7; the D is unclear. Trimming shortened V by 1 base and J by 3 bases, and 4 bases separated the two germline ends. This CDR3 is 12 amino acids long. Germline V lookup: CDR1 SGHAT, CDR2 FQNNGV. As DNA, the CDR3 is TGTGCCAGCAGCTTAGGCAGCTACGAGCAGTACTTC. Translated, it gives CASSLGSYEQYF.

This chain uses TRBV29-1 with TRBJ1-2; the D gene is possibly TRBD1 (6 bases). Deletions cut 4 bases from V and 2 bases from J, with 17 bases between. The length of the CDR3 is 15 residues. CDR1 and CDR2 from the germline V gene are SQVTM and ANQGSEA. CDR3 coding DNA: TGCAGCGTTGGGGACAACTCCATTTCAAACTATGGCTACACCTTC. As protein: CSVGDNSISNYGYTF.

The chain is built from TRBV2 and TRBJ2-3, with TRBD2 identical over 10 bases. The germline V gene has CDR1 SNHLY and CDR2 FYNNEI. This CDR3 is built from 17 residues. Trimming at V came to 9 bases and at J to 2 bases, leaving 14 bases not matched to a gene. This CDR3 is CARTGRAGGPNTDTQYF. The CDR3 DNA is TGTGCCAGGACCGGGCGAGCGGGAGGGCCTAACACAGATACGCAGTATTTT.

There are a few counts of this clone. CDR3 nucleotides: TGCGCCAGCAGCCAATCCCAGAGGGACATTCAGTACTTC. Translating it yields CASSQSQRDIQYF. The chain uses TRBV4-1 and TRBJ2-4; tentatively, D is TRBD2 (5 bases). Deletions cut 2 bases from V and 8 bases from J, with 10 bases between. CDR1 and CDR2 (germline): MGHRA, YSYEKL. This CDR3 region has 13 residues.

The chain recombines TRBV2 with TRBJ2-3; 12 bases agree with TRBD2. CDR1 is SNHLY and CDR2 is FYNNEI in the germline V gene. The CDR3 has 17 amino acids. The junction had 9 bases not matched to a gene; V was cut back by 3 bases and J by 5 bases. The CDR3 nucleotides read TGTGCCAGCAGTGACAGACTAGCGGGAGCTAGTAGAGATACGCAGTATTTT. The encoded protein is CASSDRLAGASRDTQYF.

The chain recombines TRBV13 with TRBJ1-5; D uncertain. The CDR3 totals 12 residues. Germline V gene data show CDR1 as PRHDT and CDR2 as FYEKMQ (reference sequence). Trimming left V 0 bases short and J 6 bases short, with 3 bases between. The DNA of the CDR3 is TGTGCCAGCAGCTTAGGAACTCAGCCCCAGCATTTT. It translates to CASSLGTQPQHF.

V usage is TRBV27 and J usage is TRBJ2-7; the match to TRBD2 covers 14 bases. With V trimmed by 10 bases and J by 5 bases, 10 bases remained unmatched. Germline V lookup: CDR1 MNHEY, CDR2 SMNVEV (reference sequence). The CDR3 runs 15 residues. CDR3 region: CATRLAGGPLHEQYF. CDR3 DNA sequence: TGTGCCACTAGACTAGCGGGAGGGCCTTTACACGAGCAGTACTTC.